These 8 T cell receptor beta chains share one sample of origin, sequenced in a study of T cell repertoires in cytomegalovirus infection. Antigen specificity for these receptors is unknown. TCRdb ran MiXCR on the reads and lists one entry per CDR3 protein. Of approximately 1,000,000 distinct CDR3 sequences listed, less than 40% are singletons. The sequences come from cultured CD8+ T cells from PBMCs, collected from culture after CMV antigen stimulation. The source is a human donor in good health (CMV status not recorded). Some clones in this sample may be carry-over from other donors' samples.

This clonotype was observed a few times. This chain uses TRBV12-3 or TRBV12-4 with TRBJ1-2; D is undetermined. The V gene lost 4 bases and the J gene lost 3 bases, with 6 bases spanning the gap. This CDR3 is built from 12 residues. CDR3 in DNA: TGTGCCAGCAGTTGGGGAGACTATGGCTACACCTTC. This gives the protein CASSWGDYGYTF.

The genes are TRBV5-4 and TRBJ2-5; D ambiguous. The germline V gene has CDR1 SGHNT and CDR2 YYREEE (reference sequence). Trimming pared 5 bases from V and 3 bases from J, leaving 17 bases between. The CDR3 is 15 amino acids. The CDR3 spells CASSFWRTEEETQYF. CDR3 DNA sequence: TGTGCCAGCAGTTTCTGGCGGACCGAGGAAGAGACCCAGTACTTC. Full variable domain (missing parts from reference TRBV5-4 and TRBJ2-5): ETGVTQSPTHLIKTRGQQVTLRCSSQSGHNTVSWYQQALGQGPQFIFQYYREEENGRGNFPPRFSGLQFPNYSSELNVNALELDDSALYLCASSFWRTEEETQYFGPGTRLLVL.

This rearrangement joins TRBV7-8 to TRBJ2-7; D call uncertain. CDR1 is SGHVS and CDR2 is FQNEAQ in the germline V gene. The V and J ends lost 2 bases and 0 bases respectively, with 17 bases between them. This CDR3 comprises 17 residues. The CDR3 nucleotides are TGTGCCAGCAGCTTATTTGAACGGCTGAGGATCTCCTACGAGCAGTACTTC. Protein: CASSLFERLRISYEQYF.

This clonotype came up many times. The chain employs TRBV6-5 and TRBJ1-2; 7 nucleotides agree with TRBD1. This CDR3 comprises 14 residues. The germline CDR1 and CDR2 sequences are MNHEY and SVGAGI. J was trimmed by 2 bases and V by 5 bases; bases with no gene match: 5. The CDR3 reads CASSHPTGNYGYTF. The CDR3 DNA follows: TGTGCCAGCAGTCACCCGACAGGGAACTATGGCTACACCTTC.

The rearrangement uses TRBV6-6 and TRBJ1-4; D ambiguous. This CDR3 has 12 amino acids. Germline V gene lookup returns CDR1 MNHNY and CDR2 SVGAGI (reference sequence). V was pared by 7 bases and J by 14 bases, with 17 bases between. CDR3 bases: TGTGCCAGCATTACACCCTCGGGGTCCCTGTTTTTT. Its protein is CASITPSGSLFF.

The chain carries TRBV15 and TRBJ2-5; D may be TRBD1 or TRBD2 (5 bases each). The CDR3 loop spans 15 amino acids. Germline V gene lookup returns CDR1 LNHNV and CDR2 YYDKDF (reference sequence). Between the trimmed V and J ends, which lost 6 bases and 2 bases, there was a span of 16 bases. DNA for the CDR3: TGTGCCACCAGTACCGACAGACTAAAACAAGAGACCCAGTACTTC. As protein: CATSTDRLKQETQYF.

This clonotype appeared a few times. This chain links TRBV12-3 or TRBV12-4 with TRBJ1-4; 7 bases are a match to TRBD1. The CDR3 is 15 amino acids. After removal of 4 bases from V and 4 bases from J, the junction contained 6 bases not matched to a gene. The CDR3 loop reads CASSSPDRDNEKLFF. CDR3 sequence (DNA): TGTGCCAGCAGTTCCCCCGACAGGGATAATGAAAAACTGTTTTTT.

The gene calls are TRBV19 and TRBJ2-1; 9 nucleotides agree with TRBD2. Germline CDR1 LNHDA, CDR2 SQIVND (reference sequence). This CDR3 is built from 14 residues. Losses at the gene ends were 7 bases for V and 6 bases for J; bases not matched to a gene: 7. CDR3 DNA sequence: TGTGCCAGTAATGCGGGGGGGCCGGTCAATGAGCAGTTCTTC. The encoded protein is CASNAGGPVNEQFF.